These 22 T cell receptor beta chains originate from one sample sequenced in a study of blood T cell repertoires in COVID-19. The protocol was immunoSEQ multiplex PCR, while the TCRdb copy is restricted to in-frame clones and leaves out a portion. Found here are roughly 200,000 clones, 75% to 90% of them singletons; the top ten hold around 4%. The sample taken for sequencing was PBMCs or T cells enriched from blood (not recorded which). The receptors were sampled from a woman in her thirties who had been exposed to COVID-19.

The chain has TRBV18 and TRBJ2-2; D is perhaps TRBD1 (5 bases). This CDR3 region has 16 residues. The germline V and J ends were trimmed by 6 bases and 0 bases, with 14 bases remaining between them. Per germline, CDR1 KGHSH and CDR2 LQKENI. The CDR3, as DNA: TGTGCCAGCTCCAACTGGGCAGGGACGAACACCGGGGAGCTGTTTTTT. Translating it yields CASSNWAGTNTGELFF.

The V call is TRBV9, the J call TRBJ2-1; TRBD2 matches 7 bases. This CDR3 is 17 amino acids long. V lost 2 bases to trimming and J lost 3 bases; unmatched junction nucleotides: 11. CDR1 is SGDLS, CDR2 YYNGEE, per germline. CDR3 bases: TGTGCCAGCAGCGTTAATCAGTGGCCTAGCGGCTACAATGAGCAGTTCTTC. Its protein product is CASSVNQWPSGYNEQFF.

The CDR3 DNA reads as TGTGCCAGCAGTACAAACGACAGGGGCACTGAAGCTTTCTTT. Translated: CASSTNDRGTEAFF. V gene TRBV6-5 combines with J gene TRBJ1-1, with 8 nucleotides matching TRBD1. Germline V gene lookup returns CDR1 MNHEY and CDR2 SVGAGI. The CDR3 length is 14 residues. V lost 5 bases to trimming and J lost 4 bases; unmatched junction nucleotides: 6.

A single count supports this clone. This sequence joins TRBV28 and TRBJ2-7, with a tentative D call TRBD2 (5 bases). The CDR3 length is 15 residues. V was clipped by 1 base and J by 5 bases, with 15 bases between them. From germline, CDR1 is MDHEN and CDR2 SYDVKM. This CDR3 is CASSLFTAGGHEQYF. The CDR3 DNA is TGTGCCAGCAGTTTATTTACTGCGGGCGGCCACGAGCAGTACTTC.

The chain employs TRBV7-6 and TRBJ1-1; D is unclear. This CDR3 has 15 amino acids. Germline V gives CDR1 SGHVS, CDR2 FNYEAQ. The germline V and J ends were trimmed by 0 bases and 1 base, with 9 bases remaining between them. The CDR3 protein is CASSLAIGENTEAFF. CDR3 bases: TGTGCCAGCAGCTTAGCGATCGGAGAGAACACTGAAGCTTTCTTT.

The chain recombines TRBV24-1 with TRBJ1-2; 9 bases match TRBD1. The CDR3 runs 18 residues. Germline V gene sequence: CDR1 KGHDR, CDR2 SFDVKD. V lost 6 bases, J lost 8 bases, and 21 bases stayed unmatched. CDR3: CATSSTGQGSFDRLGYTF. The CDR3 nucleotides read TGTGCCACCAGTTCCACCGGACAGGGGAGTTTTGATAGGCTCGGCTACACCTTC.

This clone was counted a few times. The chain couples TRBV5-1 to TRBJ2-2; TRBD2 matches at 9 bases. CDR3 length: 15 residues. The ends lost 4 bases at V and 4 bases at J; junction bases unmatched: 5. The germline V gene encodes CDR1 SGHRS and CDR2 YFSETQ. The CDR3: CASSPSGDLTGELFF. CDR3 DNA: TGCGCCAGCAGCCCTAGCGGGGACCTCACCGGGGAGCTGTTTTTT.

This clone was detected once. This chain joins TRBV10-2 and TRBJ2-1; tentatively, D is TRBD1 (6 bases). The CDR3 length is 14 residues. V dropped 1 base and J dropped 4 bases, with 8 bases sitting between them. CDR1 is WSHSY, CDR2 SAAADI, per germline. Written as DNA, the CDR3 is TGCGCCAGCAGTGAGTTCCAGGGGTACAATGAGCAGTTCTTC. Translating gives CASSEFQGYNEQFF.

This chain connects TRBV3-1 (or the pseudogene TRBV3-2) to TRBJ1-1; D may be TRBD1 (6 bases). Trimming took 6 bases from V and 0 from J, leaving 11 bases between them. Germline-derived CDR1 and CDR2 are LGHDT and YNNKEL (reference sequence). CDR3 length equals 14 residues. The DNA for the CDR3 is TGTGCCAGCAGTCCACAGGGCATGAACACTGAAGCTTTCTTT. As protein: CASSPQGMNTEAFF.

V usage is TRBV4-1 and J usage is TRBJ2-5; possible D gene TRBD2, 7 bases. The CDR3 extends over 12 amino acids. Trimming pared 8 bases from V and 5 bases from J, leaving 12 bases between. In germline, CDR1 is MGHRA, CDR2 YSYEKL. Here the CDR3 reads CASRGAEETQYF. In nucleotides, the CDR3 is TGCGCCAGCCGGGGGGCGGAGGAGACCCAGTACTTC.

The chain recombines TRBV19 with TRBJ1-1; 10 nucleotides agree with TRBD1. The CDR3 totals 14 residues. From germline, CDR1 is LNHDA and CDR2 SQIVND (reference sequence). J lost 10 bases, V lost 5 bases, and 10 bases had no gene match. CDR3 DNA: TGTGCCAGTAGTGTCCGGGACAGGGGAAGGGGAGCTTTCTTT. Translation: CASSVRDRGRGAFF.

This chain joins TRBV27 and TRBJ1-2; 9 bases agree with TRBD1. The CDR3 totals 14 residues. Germline V gives CDR1 MNHEY, CDR2 SMNVEV (reference sequence). J was trimmed by 5 bases and V by 4 bases; bases with no gene match: 5. The CDR3 DNA is TGTGCCAGCAGTTCAACAGGGGGCGGTTATGGCTACACCTTC. Encoded protein: CASSSTGGGYGYTF.

The V and J genes are TRBV11-3 and TRBJ2-5, with D perhaps given as TRBD1 or TRBD2 (7 bases each). This CDR3 is 14 amino acids long. Trimming stripped 6 bases from V and 5 bases from J, with 16 bases between. Germline V gene sequence: CDR1 SGHNT, CDR2 YENEEA. CDR3: CASRLQGRGETQYF. CDR3 coding DNA: TGTGCCAGCAGATTACAGGGGCGGGGGGAGACCCAGTACTTC.

This chain connects TRBV19 to TRBJ1-2; possibly TRBD1 for D (6 bases). The CDR3 length is 16 residues. V lost 3 bases and J lost 2, with 16 bases in between. Germline V gene lookup returns CDR1 LNHDA and CDR2 SQIVND (reference sequence). The CDR3 DNA is TGTGCCAGTAGTATCACCGTCCAGGGGTTGAACTATGGCTACACCTTC. Translation gives CASSITVQGLNYGYTF.

The chain is built from TRBV2 and TRBJ2-3, with 10 bases fitting TRBD2. The CDR3 has 15 amino acids. Looked up from germline, CDR1 is SNHLY and CDR2 is FYNNEI. Germline trimming cut 2 bases from V and 4 bases from J; bases unmatched to any gene: 3. The CDR3 here is CASSETSGVPDTQYF. The DNA for the CDR3 is TGTGCCAGCAGTGAAACTAGCGGGGTCCCAGATACGCAGTATTTT.

The chain combines TRBV24-1 with TRBJ2-7; 7 nucleotides agree with TRBD1. The germline V gene encodes CDR1 KGHDR and CDR2 SFDVKD. V dropped 5 bases and J dropped 3; count of bases not matched to a gene: 12. The CDR3 contains 16 residues. CDR3 loop: CATSGRQGAPIYEQYF. The CDR3 nucleotides read TGTGCCACCAGTGGCCGACAGGGTGCCCCCATCTACGAGCAGTACTTC.

The rearrangement uses TRBV6-5 and TRBJ1-2; no clear D gene. CDR1 MNHEY and CDR2 SVGAGI come from the germline V gene. Deletions cut 6 bases from V and 8 bases from J, with 10 bases between. The CDR3 has 11 amino acids. DNA of the CDR3: TGTGCCAGCAGGAATGCGAGCGGCTACACCTTC. As protein: CASRNASGYTF.

CDR3 loop: CASSSRDRGNYGYTF. As DNA, the CDR3 is TGTGCCAGCAGCTCCCGGGACAGGGGGAACTATGGCTACACCTTC. The gene calls are TRBV5-4 and TRBJ1-2; 11 bases agree with TRBD1. The CDR3 is 15 residues long. J gave up 2 bases and V 3 bases, and 3 bases lay outside the gene matches. Germline V gene sequence: CDR1 SGHNT, CDR2 YYREEE (reference sequence).

The V gene is TRBV29-1, the J gene TRBJ1-4; 9 bases match TRBD1. The CDR3 length is 14 residues. J gave up 5 bases and V 6 bases, and 7 bases lay outside the gene matches. CDR1 and CDR2 from the germline V gene are SQVTM and ANQGSEA. CDR3 sequence reads: CSVTWTGENEKLFF. The CDR3, as DNA: TGCAGCGTGACCTGGACAGGGGAAAATGAAAAACTGTTTTTT. The full variable domain, its missing parts supplied by reference TRBV29-1 and TRBJ1-4, is SAVISQKPSRDICQRGTSLTIQCQVDSQVTMMFWYRQQPGQSLTLIATANQGSEATYESGFVIDKFPISRPNLTFSTLTVSNMSPEDSSIYLCSVTWTGENEKLFFGSGTQLSVL.

V gene TRBV24-1 combines with J gene TRBJ2-5; maybe TRBD1 (6 bases). With 3 bases removed from V and 2 bases from J, the gap between germline ends came to 15 bases. CDR3 length equals 16 residues. Per the germline V gene, CDR1 is KGHDR and CDR2 is SFDVKD. The CDR3 DNA reads TGTGCCACCAGTGATCCTGGGGCAGGGGCACAAGAGACCCAGTACTTC. As protein: CATSDPGAGAQETQYF.

The J gene is TRBJ1-6, the V gene TRBV5-1; 11 nucleotides align to TRBD1. The J segment lost 7 bases and the V segment lost 2 bases, leaving 8 bases of the junction unmatched. CDR1 and CDR2 (germline): SGHRS, YFSETQ. The CDR3 extends over 17 amino acids. In DNA form, the CDR3 reads TGCGCCAGCAGCTTACGGACAGGGGGCCCGAACAATTCACCCCTCCACTTT. Translated: CASSLRTGGPNNSPLHF.

The chain uses TRBV5-6 and TRBJ1-6; 7 bases are shared with TRBD1. Unmatched junction bases numbered 8, after V lost 4 bases and J lost 7 bases. This CDR3 has 15 amino acids. The germline CDR1 and CDR2 sequences are SGHDT and YYEEEE. Written as DNA, the CDR3 is TGTGCCAGCAGCGGGCCGACAGGGAGGAATTCACCCCTCCACTTT. Its translation is CASSGPTGRNSPLHF. The variable domain in full, with the rest retrieved from reference TRBV5-6 and TRBJ1-6, is DAGVTQSPTHLIKTRGQQVTLRCSPKSGHDTVSWYQQALGQGPQFIFQYYEEEERQRGNFPDRFSGHQFPNYSSELNVNALLLGDSALYLCASSGPTGRNSPLHFGNGTRLTVT.